The following is a T cell receptor (beta chain) sequence with its context. Its specificity is not known. CD45RO negativity and positive selection for CCR7 defined naive CD8 cells, a population that excluded terminally differentiated effector memory CD45RA+ cells. TCRdb's copy holds only in-frame clones and misses some; the assay was immunoSEQ multiplex PCR. The sample consists of around 2.1 million clones, roughly 91% of them appearing once. These data originate in a study of shared clonotypes between healthy human individuals. Study-level points and caveats: Roughly 4.6% of naive CD4 clonotypes were common to several donors.

In germline, CDR1 is MNHGY, CDR2 SAAAGT. Germline trimming cut 1 base from V and 4 bases from J; bases unmatched to any gene: 12. There are 17 residues in the CDR3. The specimen was naive CD8+ T cells from PBMCs. This TCR was sampled from a man between 18 and 29 years old in good health. Some clones in this sample may be carry-over from other donors' samples. The chain has TRBV6-8 and TRBJ1-2; 7 nucleotides match TRBD1. The CDR3 DNA is TGTGCCAGCAGTTACTGGGCATCCGGGACAGAACTCTATGGCTACACCTTC. It codes for CASSYWASGTELYGYTF.